The rows below give T cell receptor beta chains drawn from one sample of a study of shared clonotypes between healthy human individuals. Data came from immunoSEQ multiplex PCR; TCRdb stores just in-frame clones and leaves some out. The sample includes some 580,000 clones, about 97% of them seen just once. Sequenced sample: naive CD4+ T cells sorted from blood. The receptors were sampled from a woman aged 30 to 39 in good health. Each CDR3 is given with its conserved first and last residue. The D gene is left open where the match is weak. Part of the rows lack a size; the others show once, few, many or a class for expanded clones.

.	TRBV6-9	TRBD2	TRBJ2-3	TGTGCCAGCAGTCCTACTAGCGGACGCACAGATACGCAGTATTTT	CASSPTSGRTDTQYF
.	TRBV4-1	TRBD1	TRBJ2-1	TGCGCCAGCAGCCATCGCCCGGGACAGACCTACAATGAGCAGTTCTTC	CASSHRPGQTYNEQFF
once	TRBV2	.	TRBJ2-4	TGTGCCAGCAGTGAATTTCGGGGGAAAAACATTCAGTACTTC	CASSEFRGKNIQYF
.	TRBV5-6	.	TRBJ2-3	TGTGCCAGCAGCGTGGGGGTCACTAGTACAGATACGCAGTATTTT	CASSVGVTSTDTQYF
.	TRBV7-3	.	TRBJ2-1	TGTGCCAGCAGCTTTCAGACTAACGACAATGAGCAGTTCTTC	CASSFQTNDNEQFF
.	TRBV6-5	.	TRBJ2-7	TGTGCCAGCAGTTACGTCGCTAGATTAGGCTACGAGCAGTACTTC	CASSYVARLGYEQYF
.	TRBV29-1	.	TRBJ2-1	TGCAGCGCCGGGGGGCGCCGCAGCTCCTACAATGAGCAGTTCTTC	CSAGGRRSSYNEQFF
once	TRBV27	TRBD2	TRBJ2-7	TGTGCCAGCAGTTTCAGCGGGAGGGTATCCTACGAGCAGTACTTC	CASSFSGRVSYEQYF
.	TRBV27	.	TRBJ2-3	TGTGCCAGCAGCCGGCTTGGTAGCGGTTCTAGCACAGATACGCAGTATTTT	CASSRLGSGSSTDTQYF
.	TRBV5-4	.	TRBJ2-7	TGTGCCAGCAGCTTTCTAGGGGCTAGCGAGCAGTACTTC	CASSFLGASEQYF
.	TRBV2	.	TRBJ1-5	TGTGCCAGCACCTTAAGGATTAGACAGCCCCAGCATTTT	CASTLRIRQPQHF
.	TRBV19	.	TRBJ1-5	TGTGCCAGTGCCCAGGATACAGGCAATCAGCCCCAGCATTTT	CASAQDTGNQPQHF
.	TRBV28	TRBD2	TRBJ2-1	TGTGCCAGCAGACGGACTAGCGGCTTATCCTACAATGAGCAGTTCTTC	CASRRTSGLSYNEQFF
.	TRBV28	TRBD2	TRBJ2-7	TGTGCCAGCAGTTTAGGGTCCTCTAGCGGGAGAGGCCACGAGCAGTACTTC	CASSLGSSSGRGHEQYF
.	TRBV28	.	TRBJ2-3	TGTGCCAGCAGTTTAGTTTTTACGGACCTCCTCACAGATACGCAGTATTTT	CASSLVFTDLLTDTQYF
once	TRBV29-1	TRBD1	TRBJ2-7	TGCAGCGTCTTAGGGGACAGGGCCTACGAGCAGTACTTC	CSVLGDRAYEQYF
.	TRBV27	.	TRBJ2-3	TGTGCCAGCAGTAGGACAGACACAGATACGCAGTATTTT	CASSRTDTDTQYF
.	TRBV5-4	.	TRBJ1-3	TGTGCCAGCAGCTTGGACGGGTACTCTGGAAACACCATATATTTT	CASSLDGYSGNTIYF
.	TRBV27	.	TRBJ1-4	TGTGCCAGCGGCCCGGGACTTCGTCGAGAAAAACTGTTTTTT	CASGPGLRREKLFF
.	TRBV4-1	TRBD2	TRBJ2-2	TGCGCCAGCAGCCAAGTGAGCGGGAGGGCCATCGGGGAGCTGTTTTTT	CASSQVSGRAIGELFF
.	TRBV29-1	.	TRBJ1-2	TGCAGCGTTGAAGGGTTAGGGGGAAGCTATGGCTACACCTTC	CSVEGLGGSYGYTF
.	TRBV5-1	.	TRBJ2-7	TGCGCCAGCAGCTCACAAGACACGCACGAGCAGTACTTC	CASSSQDTHEQYF
.	TRBV2	.	TRBJ2-7	TGTGCCAGCAGCCAAGGGTACGAGCAGTACTTC	CASSQGYEQYF
.	TRBV6-1	TRBD1	TRBJ1-1	TGTGCCAGCAGTGTCGGGCAGGGGGCTTTCACTGAAGCTTTCTTT	CASSVGQGAFTEAFF
.	TRBV5-4	TRBD1	TRBJ2-7	TGTGCCAGCAGCCAAGGGACAGCCTACGAGCAGTACTTC	CASSQGTAYEQYF
once	TRBV28	.	TRBJ2-1	TGTGCCAGCAGCCCCCCCCTACCCAATTACAATGAGCAGTTCTTC	CASSPPLPNYNEQFF
few	TRBV28	.	TRBJ1-3	TGTGCCAGCATGATAAGCTCTGGAAACACCATATATTTT	CASMISSGNTIYF
.	TRBV4-2	.	TRBJ1-1	TGTGCCAGCAGCCAAGATCTTTCACTCTTGGTCGGCACTGAAGCTTTCTTT	CASSQDLSLLVGTEAFF
.	TRBV9	TRBD1	TRBJ2-7	TGTGCCAGCAGCGTAGTCCCTACAGGGGCCTCACTCTACGAGCAGTACTTC	CASSVVPTGASLYEQYF
.	TRBV11-2	TRBD1	TRBJ1-1	TGTGCCAGCAGCCACATGACAGGGTCTGAAGCTTTCTTT	CASSHMTGSEAFF
.	TRBV7-2	TRBD1	TRBJ2-7	TGTGCCAGCAGCTTAGCCCTAACGACAGGGTTACCCTACGAGCAGTACTTC	CASSLALTTGLPYEQYF
.	TRBV14	TRBD1	TRBJ2-1	TGTGCCAGCAGCCAGAGGACAGGAGCCTACAATGAGCAGTTCTTC	CASSQRTGAYNEQFF
.	TRBV5-1	TRBD1	TRBJ1-2	TGCGCCAGCAGCAGTACCGGGACAGACTATGGCTACACCTTC	CASSSTGTDYGYTF
once	TRBV9	.	TRBJ2-3	TGTGCCAGCAGCACGAGCTCCTCATACACAGATACGCAGTATTTT	CASSTSSSYTDTQYF
once	TRBV5-1	.	TRBJ2-7	TGCGCCAGCAGCGCAGGCTGGCAGCCAAGCTCCTACGAGCAGTACTTC	CASSAGWQPSSYEQYF
.	TRBV7-3	.	TRBJ2-2	TGTGCCAGCTCCCACGCGAACACCGGGGAGCTGTTTTTT	CASSHANTGELFF
.	TRBV28	TRBD2	TRBJ2-5	TGTGCCAGCAGACCAGGACTAGCGGGAGGCAAGCAGTACTTC	CASRPGLAGGKQYF
.	TRBV5-5	.	TRBJ2-6	TGTGCCAGCAGCTCGTGGGGGTCTGGGGCCAACGTCCTGACTTTC	CASSSWGSGANVLTF
.	TRBV19	.	TRBJ1-2	TGTGCCAGTAGTCCGTGGGGGCAACTTCCCTATGGCTACACCTTC	CASSPWGQLPYGYTF
.	TRBV28	.	TRBJ1-5	TGTGCCAGCAGTTTGATGAACCCGGGTAGCAATCAGCCCCAGCATTTT	CASSLMNPGSNQPQHF
.	TRBV6-5	TRBD2	TRBJ2-3	TGTGCCAGCAGTTACCAACCGGGACTAGCGGCGGATACGCAGTATTTT	CASSYQPGLAADTQYF
.	TRBV14	.	TRBJ2-1	TGTGCCAGCAGCCAAGATCTTACTAGCCTGTTCTTC	CASSQDLTSLFF
.	TRBV7-9	.	TRBJ2-7	TGTGCCAGCAGCTCGAGCTCCTACGAGCAGTACTTC	CASSSSSYEQYF
.	TRBV20-1	.	TRBJ2-1	TGCAGTGCCTTCCGTGCGGGCGAGCAGTTCTTC	CSAFRAGEQFF
.	TRBV7-7	.	TRBJ2-1	TGTGCCAGCAGTCCTCATTTGGGACTTTCCGTCAATGAGCAGTTCTTC	CASSPHLGLSVNEQFF
.	TRBV6-6	.	TRBJ2-7	TGTGCCAGCAGCCACCCCGCGGGACCGATCTACGAGCAGTACTTC	CASSHPAGPIYEQYF
.	TRBV10-2	.	TRBJ2-7	TGCGCCAGCAGTGAGATTCCAATAGACAGATACGAGCAGTACTTC	CASSEIPIDRYEQYF
.	TRBV19	TRBD2	TRBJ2-4	TGTGCCAGTAGTACCTCCGAGGGACTAGCGGGAGAAAACATTCAGTACTTC	CASSTSEGLAGENIQYF
.	TRBV5-1	.	TRBJ2-1	TGCGCCAGCAGTTCGGACTCCCACTCCTACAATGAGCAGTTCTTC	CASSSDSHSYNEQFF
once	TRBV19	TRBD2	TRBJ2-3	TGTGCCAGTACCCCAGGCTCTAGCGGAACAGATACGCAGTATTTT	CASTPGSSGTDTQYF
.	TRBV6-6	TRBD2	TRBJ2-7	TGTGCCAGCTGTAAGCGGGAGGGATACGAGCAGTACTTC	CASCKREGYEQYF
once	TRBV11-3	.	TRBJ2-2	TGTGCCAGTCGAGACAGCAACACCGGGGAGCTGTTTTTT	CASRDSNTGELFF
.	TRBV7-9	.	TRBJ1-6	TGTGCCAGCAGCCCCCAAAAGTACAGTAATTCACCCCTCCACTTT	CASSPQKYSNSPLHF